This T cell receptor beta chain appears in the sequencing data of a study of beta chain features in type 1 diabetes. The germline V gene has CDR1 SGHRS and CDR2 YFSETQ. With 4 bases removed from V and 2 bases from J, the gap between germline ends came to 20 bases. The CDR3 covers 17 residues. General observations from the study: In every one of the four CD4+ subsets, TCRB CDR3s were moderately but significantly shorter in Type 1 diabetes patients. Type 1 diabetes patients had fewer VDJ junction insertions and more deletions.

The authors obtained over 95% purity in all sorted populations. About this clone itself: The antigen remains unidentified.

The whole isolated RNA underwent reverse transcription, so sequencing captured expressed TCRB transcripts. Deep immunoSEQ sequencing covered naive, central memory and regulatory T cell samples. Profiled with immunoSEQ multiplex PCR; TCRdb holds only in-frame clones, not every one. The table lists 300,000 to 400,000 clones, around 10% of them singletons. Sequencing was carried out using central memory CD4+ T cells from blood. The clonotype was recovered from a man aged 25-45 years with type 1 diabetes. This chain connects TRBV5-1 to TRBJ2-3, with D possibly being TRBD1 or TRBD2 (5 bases each). The CDR3 protein is CASSAYGGQGFTDTQYF. In DNA form, the CDR3 reads TGCGCCAGCAGCGCCTATGGCGGGCAGGGCTTCACAGATACGCAGTATTTT.